Listed here are 26 T cell receptor beta chains from one sample, sequenced in a study of T cell changes during pregnancy in multiple sclerosis. Sequenced by immunoSEQ multiplex PCR; TCRdb stores in-frame clones only, minus some. Among about 18,000 clones listed, around 89% were seen once. The specimen was CD4+ T cells from peripheral blood mononuclear cells, collected in the first trimester of pregnancy. The receptor set was obtained from a female donor in good health, enrolled as a control in a pregnancy study.

The chain couples TRBV6-1 to TRBJ1-2, with D possibly TRBD1 on 6 matching bases. Trimming removed 6 bases at V and 0 bases at J, with 14 bases between. CDR3 length: 15 amino acids. Germline V gene lookup returns CDR1 MNHNS and CDR2 SASEGT. The CDR3 nucleotides read TGTGCCAGCAGACAGGGCCCAGGTCCTAACTATGGCTACACCTTC. Translated: CASRQGPGPNYGYTF.

The rearrangement joins TRBV5-1 to TRBJ1-1, with 7 bases fitting TRBD1. V shed 4 bases and J 4 bases; nucleotides not matched to a gene: 10. Germline values: CDR1 SGHRS, CDR2 YFSETQ. The CDR3 length is 15 residues. CDR3 loop: CASSEQTGTLTEAFF. Here the CDR3 DNA reads TGCGCCAGCAGCGAACAGACAGGGACCCTCACTGAAGCTTTCTTT.

V gene TRBV10-3 combines with J gene TRBJ1-1, with 7 bases matching TRBD1. Germline trimming cut 0 bases from V and 6 bases from J; bases unmatched to any gene: 7. CDR3 length equals 15 residues. Germline V lookup: CDR1 ENHRY, CDR2 SYGVKD. This CDR3 reads CAISESQTGSPEAFF. The CDR3 nucleotides are TGTGCCATCAGTGAGTCTCAGACAGGGAGCCCTGAAGCTTTCTTT.

The chain couples TRBV6-5 to TRBJ2-2; D is unresolved. Germline CDR1 is MNHEY and CDR2 is SVGAGI. The CDR3 is 15 amino acids. V was shortened by 7 bases and J by 6 bases, with 18 bases between the two germline ends. For the CDR3, the DNA is TGTGCCAGCAAGAGGAGTGCTCCAGTCGCCGGGGAGCTGTTTTTT. As protein: CASKRSAPVAGELFF.

In its sample, this clone was seen a few times. V is TRBV10-3 and J is TRBJ2-1, with 8 positions matching TRBD1. V gave up 6 bases and J gave up 4 bases; unmatched junction bases: 2. Germline loops: CDR1 ENHRY, CDR2 SYGVKD. The CDR3 extends over 13 amino acids. The CDR3 coding sequence is TGTGCCATCAGCGACAGGGGATACAATGAGCAGTTCTTC. This gives the protein CAISDRGYNEQFF.

CDR3 nucleotides: TGTGCCAGTAGTATATTTGAATGGGACAGGGCATATGGCTACACCTTC. This encodes CASSIFEWDRAYGYTF. This chain uses TRBV19 with TRBJ1-2; 9 bases agree with TRBD1. There are 16 residues in the CDR3. CDR1 LNHDA and CDR2 SQIVND come from the germline V gene (reference sequence). J was trimmed by 5 bases and V by 2 bases; bases with no gene match: 9. Drawing the rest from reference TRBV19 and TRBJ1-2, the complete variable domain is DGGITQSPKYLFRKEGQNVTLSCEQNLNHDAMYWYRQDPGQGLRLIYYSQIVNDFQKGDIAEGYSVSREKKESFPLTVTSAQKNPTAFYLCASSIFEWDRAYGYTFGSGTRLTVV.

In this sample, this clone turned up once. The rearrangement joins TRBV7-2 to TRBJ2-7; weak D call: TRBD2 (6 bases). The germline V gene encodes CDR1 SGHTA and CDR2 FQGNSA. The CDR3 is made up of 14 amino acids. V was pared by 3 bases and J by 1 base, with 10 bases between. The CDR3 bases are TGTGCCAGCAGCTTTCGCGGGACTTCCTACGAGCAGTACTTC. Translation gives CASSFRGTSYEQYF.

The V and J genes are TRBV5-4 and TRBJ2-7; maybe TRBD1 (6 bases). Germline V gene sequence: CDR1 SGHNT, CDR2 YYREEE (reference sequence). V dropped 4 bases and J dropped 6 bases, with 23 bases sitting between them. CDR3 length equals 16 residues. The DNA for the CDR3 is TGTGCCAGCAGCCTGTCCCCCGGGACACTTTCGGGCGAGCAGTACTTC. Amino acid sequence: CASSLSPGTLSGEQYF.

The rearrangement joins TRBV6-4 to TRBJ2-1; 14 bases fit TRBD2. V lost 6 bases and J lost 5; bases outside the gene matches: 3. CDR1 MRHNA and CDR2 SNTAGT come from the germline V gene. The CDR3 extends over 15 amino acids. The CDR3 region is CASSTGLAGDNEQFF. Written as DNA, the CDR3 is TGTGCCAGCAGCACGGGACTAGCGGGGGACAATGAGCAGTTCTTC.

This chain joins TRBV27 and TRBJ1-1; maybe TRBD1 (6 bases). This CDR3 has 14 amino acids. V lost 5 bases, J lost 2 bases, and 12 bases lay in between. CDR1 and CDR2 from the germline V gene are MNHEY and SMNVEV (reference sequence). For the CDR3, the DNA is TGTGCCAGCAGTAGGGGGGGAGGAAACACTGAAGCTTTCTTT. Translation: CASSRGGGNTEAFF.

The chain employs TRBV6-4 and TRBJ1-1; D is ambiguous. Trimming removed 3 bases at V and 4 bases at J, with 9 bases between. CDR3 length equals 13 residues. Germline values: CDR1 MRHNA, CDR2 SNTAGT. The CDR3 is CASSDSESTEAFF. Here the CDR3 DNA reads TGTGCCAGCAGTGATAGTGAGAGCACTGAAGCTTTCTTT.

The gene calls are TRBV9 and TRBJ1-1, with TRBD1 matching over 7 bases. The V gene's germline CDR1 is SGDLS and CDR2 YYNGEE. Trimming took 4 bases from V and 1 from J; bases not matched to a gene: 4. The CDR3 extends over 14 amino acids. The CDR3 region has the DNA TGTGCCAGCAGCCCCACAGGGGCGAACACTGAAGCTTTCTTT. Translation gives CASSPTGANTEAFF.

This chain uses TRBV2 with TRBJ2-3; 7 bases are shared with TRBD1. CDR3 length: 14 amino acids. With V trimmed by 6 bases and J by 3 bases, 6 bases remained unmatched. The germline gives CDR1 SNHLY, CDR2 FYNNEI. In DNA form, the CDR3 reads TGTGCCAGCAGATCCGGGACAGTTACAGATACGCAGTATTTT. It codes for CASRSGTVTDTQYF. Together with reference TRBV2 and TRBJ2-3, the CDR3 gives the full variable domain: EPEVTQTPSHQVTQMGQEVILRCVPISNHLYFYWYRQILGQKVEFLVSFYNNEISEKSEIFDDQFSVERPDGSNFTLKIRSTKLEDSAMYFCASRSGTVTDTQYFGPGTRLTVL.

The chain links TRBV5-1 to TRBJ2-5; tentative D call: TRBD2 (6 bases). This CDR3 spans 13 amino acids. Germline V gives CDR1 SGHRS, CDR2 YFSETQ. The V end lost 4 bases, the J end lost 7 bases, and 14 bases lay between the germline ends. The CDR3 DNA reads TGCGCCAGCAGCCTAGTTTTGGGGGGGACCCAGTACTTC. Its protein is CASSLVLGGTQYF.

The V and J genes are TRBV7-2 and TRBJ1-3, with 7 positions matching TRBD1. CDR1 and CDR2 from the germline V gene are SGHTA and FQGNSA. Trimming cost V 5 bases and J 4 bases; bases outside gene matches: 8. The CDR3 is 15 amino acids. The CDR3 here is CASSPNRGIGNTIYF. The CDR3 DNA sequence: TGTGCCAGCAGCCCGAACAGGGGCATAGGAAACACCATATATTTT.

V and J are TRBV12-5 and TRBJ1-1; 9 bases are shared with TRBD1. V lost 1 base to trimming and J lost 3 bases; unmatched junction nucleotides: 3. Germline CDR1 LGHNT, CDR2 FRNRAP. The length of the CDR3 is 15 residues. The CDR3 nucleotides read TGTGCTAGTGGTTTGGAAACAGGGGGCCACACTGAAGCTTTCTTT. Translating gives CASGLETGGHTEAFF.

This chain joins TRBV30 and TRBJ2-7, with D possibly TRBD1 on 5 matching bases. The V and J ends lost 5 bases and 4 bases respectively, with 9 bases between them. The CDR3 has 11 residues. Germline CDR1 is GTSNPN and CDR2 is SVGIG (reference sequence). In DNA, the CDR3 is TGTGCCTGGCAAGGGGAATACGAGCAGTACTTC. Translating it yields CAWQGEYEQYF.

The CDR3 DNA sequence: TGCGCCAGCAGAATGGAGCGGGGGAGCTTGGAGCAGTACTTC. The encoded protein is CASRMERGSLEQYF. The chain employs TRBV5-1 and TRBJ2-7; 8 bases are shared with TRBD2. CDR3 length equals 14 residues. The germline V gene has CDR1 SGHRS and CDR2 YFSETQ. Trimming removed 5 bases from V and 7 bases from J; junction bases left unmatched: 11.

The chain is built from TRBV4-1 and TRBJ2-7, with unresolved D. The germline CDR1 and CDR2 sequences are MGHRA and YSYEKL. Trimming shortened V by 1 base and J by 0 bases, and 13 bases separated the two germline ends. The CDR3 is made up of 16 amino acids. The CDR3 protein is CASSQGQVGHSYEQYF. The CDR3 nucleotides read TGCGCCAGCAGCCAAGGGCAGGTCGGCCACTCCTACGAGCAGTACTTC.

J is TRBJ2-1 and V is TRBV30, with 10 bases lining up with TRBD2. CDR1 is GTSNPN, CDR2 SVGIG, per germline (reference sequence). The CDR3 contains 15 residues. V gave up 4 bases and J gave up 9 bases; unmatched junction bases: 12. The CDR3 here is CAWTKWLAGDIEQFF. DNA for the CDR3: TGTGCCTGGACCAAATGGCTAGCGGGAGACATTGAGCAGTTCTTC.

The chain has TRBV18 and TRBJ1-1, with D unresolved. V was shortened by 1 base and J by 1 base, with 19 bases between the two germline ends. The CDR3 sequence is 18 residues long. Germline values: CDR1 KGHSH, CDR2 LQKENI. Written as DNA, the CDR3 is TGTGCCAGCTCACCACTCAAAACCGGGAGCTATCCGAACACTGAAGCTTTCTTT. Protein product: CASSPLKTGSYPNTEAFF.

The chain carries TRBV25-1 and TRBJ2-2; tentatively, D is TRBD1 (5 bases). Trimming removed 3 bases from V and 4 bases from J, with 6 bases in between. CDR1 and CDR2 from the germline V gene are MGHDK and SYGVNS. This CDR3 contains 13 residues. CDR3 coding DNA: TGTGCCAGCAGTGAGGGGCTCACCGGGGAGCTGTTTTTT. This codes for CASSEGLTGELFF.

This sequence joins TRBV30 and TRBJ2-3, with D perhaps TRBD2 (6 bases). The CDR3 length is 12 residues. Germline V gene data show CDR1 as GTSNPN and CDR2 as SVGIG (reference sequence). Trimming left V 2 bases short and J 4 bases short, with 7 bases between. CDR3 residues: CAWSRGADTQYF. The DNA for the CDR3 is TGTGCCTGGAGTCGCGGGGCAGATACGCAGTATTTT. Full variable domain (missing parts from reference TRBV30 and TRBJ2-3): SQTIHQWPATLVQPVGSPLSLECTVEGTSNPNLYWYRQAAGRGLQLLFYSVGIGQISSEVPQNLSASRPQDRQFILSSKKLLLSDSGFYLCAWSRGADTQYFGPGTRLTVL.

The V gene is TRBV18, the J gene TRBJ2-1; 8 nucleotides match TRBD1. Germline V gene data show CDR1 as KGHSH and CDR2 as LQKENI. The V gene end was trimmed by 3 bases and the J gene end by 7 bases; junction bases not matched to a gene: 5. This CDR3 is 14 amino acids long. CDR3: CASSPTTGVNEQFF. The CDR3 bases are TGTGCCAGCTCACCCACGACAGGGGTGAATGAGCAGTTCTTC.

The V call is TRBV30, the J call TRBJ1-1; no clear D. CDR1 is GTSNPN and CDR2 is SVGIG in the germline V gene (reference sequence). V lost 0 bases to trimming and J lost 10 bases, with 15 bases between them. This CDR3 has 13 amino acids. Here the CDR3 DNA reads TGTGCCTGGAGTGTTCCGGCGGGGTATAGAGCTTTCTTT. It codes for CAWSVPAGYRAFF.

This chain connects TRBV30 to TRBJ1-2, with 9 nucleotides matching TRBD1. Germline trimming cut 3 bases from V and 7 bases from J; bases unmatched to any gene: 12. Per germline, CDR1 GTSNPN and CDR2 SVGIG (reference sequence). The CDR3 is 15 amino acids. The CDR3 bases are TGTGCCTGGAGCATAGGGGGGACAGGGATAAGTGGCTACACCTTC. The encoded protein is CAWSIGGTGISGYTF.